These 20 T cell receptor beta chains were all obtained from the same sample, sequenced in a study of OX40 agonist ivuxolimab in advanced cancers. Profiled with immunoSEQ multiplex PCR; TCRdb holds only in-frame clones, not every one. Of under 12,000 clones in the sample, around nine tenths were seen once. Specimen: CD4+ or CD8+ T cells sorted from blood, collected in a trial of the OX40 agonist ivuxolimab. Receptor source: an adult with an advanced solid tumor such as melanoma, head and neck, liver or kidney cancer.

The gene calls are TRBV7-3 and TRBJ2-7; possible D gene TRBD2, 6 bases. V lost 2 bases, J lost 1 base, and 12 bases lay in between. The CDR3 totals 15 residues. Germline V gene sequence: CDR1 SGHTA, CDR2 FQGTGA. The CDR3 DNA reads TGTGCCAGCAGCTTATTTCCGGGAGTATCCTACGAGCAGTACTTC. The encoded protein is CASSLFPGVSYEQYF.

The chain couples TRBV28 to TRBJ2-2; 9 bases are a match to TRBD1. This CDR3 comprises 17 residues. Germline lookup yields CDR1 MDHEN and CDR2 SYDVKM. The V segment lost 2 bases and the J segment 6 bases; nucleotides outside the gene matches: 10. The CDR3 nucleotides are TGTGCCAGCAGTTTAAAGGACAGGGGCTGGCGGGCCGGGGAGCTGTTTTTT. This encodes CASSLKDRGWRAGELFF.

A few counts support this clone. The rearrangement uses TRBV10-1 and TRBJ1-1; D is undetermined. Deletions cut 2 bases from V and 4 bases from J, with 14 bases between. The CDR3 extends over 15 amino acids. Germline CDR1 reads WNHNN; CDR2 reads SYGVQD (reference sequence). The DNA for the CDR3 is TGCGCCAGCAGTGAGGAGCGGGATAGTACCACTGAAGCTTTCTTT. The encoded protein is CASSEERDSTTEAFF.

The genes are TRBV7-9 and TRBJ2-7, with TRBD2 as a possible D gene (5 bases). The V gene lost 5 bases and the J gene lost 5 bases, with 22 bases spanning the gap. The CDR3 covers 16 residues. The germline gives CDR1 SEHNR, CDR2 FQNEAQ (reference sequence). The CDR3 here is CASSHPSNWNLHEQYF. The CDR3 region has the DNA TGTGCCAGCAGCCACCCTAGCAACTGGAACCTCCACGAGCAGTACTTC. Full variable domain (outside the CDR3, taken from reference TRBV7-9 and TRBJ2-7): DTGVSQNPRHKITKRGQNVTFRCDPISEHNRLYWYRQTLGQGPEFLTYFQNEAQLEKSRLLSDRFSAERPKGSFSTLEIQRTEQGDSAMYLCASSHPSNWNLHEQYFGPGTRLTVT.

Note on this clone: Germline and junction disagree at one end, which may indicate a read error. The chain combines TRBV20-1 with TRBJ2-2, with 7 bases aligning to TRBD1. Germline CDR1 reads DFQATT; CDR2 reads SNEGSKA (reference sequence). The CDR3 contains 11 residues. DNA of the CDR3: TGTGGGACAGAGAACACCGGGGAGCTGTTTTTT. This sequence encodes CGTENTGELFF.

The chain has TRBV4-1 and TRBJ1-3; D unclear. There are 16 residues in the CDR3. From germline, CDR1 is MGHRA and CDR2 YSYEKL. V lost 3 bases, J lost 0 bases, and 12 bases lay in between. CDR3 bases: TGCGCCAGCAGCCATAGAGAAGAACCCTCTGGAAACACCATATATTTT. This encodes CASSHREEPSGNTIYF.

This sequence joins TRBV28 and TRBJ2-5; TRBD2 aligns across 8 bases. This CDR3 region has 15 residues. The junction had 7 bases not matched to a gene; V was cut back by 2 bases and J by 5 bases. The germline CDR1 and CDR2 sequences are MDHEN and SYDVKM. CDR3 protein: CASSLTAGVVETQYF. In DNA, the CDR3 is TGTGCCAGCAGTTTAACAGCGGGAGTTGTGGAGACCCAGTACTTC.

The J gene is TRBJ2-3, the V gene TRBV12-5; TRBD1 aligns across 7 bases. The CDR3 spans 16 residues. J gave up 1 base and V 1 base, and 5 bases lay outside the gene matches. Germline V lookup: CDR1 LGHNT, CDR2 FRNRAP. The CDR3 region has the DNA TGTGCTAGTGGTTTGGGCCAGGGGGTGGGCACAGATACGCAGTATTTT. It encodes CASGLGQGVGTDTQYF.

V is TRBV15 and J is TRBJ2-6, with TRBD1 identical over 8 bases. This CDR3 comprises 19 residues. Germline CDR1 is LNHNV and CDR2 is YYDKDF (reference sequence). V lost 0 bases to trimming and J lost 0 bases; unmatched junction nucleotides: 7. The CDR3 protein is CATSRDEGQGYSGANVLTF. In DNA, the CDR3 is TGTGCCACCAGCAGAGATGAAGGACAGGGCTACTCTGGGGCCAACGTCCTGACTTTC.

This clone was found once. The CDR3 sequence is CASSVAGPGQGTYEQYF. In DNA, the CDR3 is TGTGCCAGCAGCGTAGCGGGACCGGGACAGGGAACTTACGAGCAGTACTTC. The chain recombines TRBV9 with TRBJ2-7, with 9 positions matching TRBD1. The V gene end was trimmed by 0 bases and the J gene end by 4 bases; junction bases not matched to a gene: 11. Germline V gene lookup returns CDR1 SGDLS and CDR2 YYNGEE. The CDR3 runs to 17 residues.

This chain uses TRBV7-9 with TRBJ1-4; tentatively, D is TRBD1 (6 bases). Trimming cost V 8 bases and J 3 bases, with 13 bases left between them. The CDR3 covers 14 residues. CDR1 and CDR2 (germline): SEHNR, FQNEAQ (reference sequence). The CDR3 bases are TGTGCCAGCCACCCGACAGGCTCTAATGAAAAACTGTTTTTT. Translated: CASHPTGSNEKLFF. Full variable domain (rest looked up from reference TRBV7-9 and TRBJ1-4): DTGVSQNPRHKITKRGQNVTFRCDPISEHNRLYWYRQTLGQGPEFLTYFQNEAQLEKSRLLSDRFSAERPKGSFSTLEIQRTEQGDSAMYLCASHPTGSNEKLFFGSGTQLSVL.

CDR3 DNA sequence: TGTGCCAGTAGTATAGGACCGTATAATTCACCCCTCCACTTT. It specifies CASSIGPYNSPLHF. The chain recombines TRBV19 with TRBJ1-6; D unclear. This CDR3 spans 14 amino acids. Germline CDR1 reads LNHDA; CDR2 reads SQIVND (reference sequence). The V end was cut by 1 base, the J end by 4 bases, with 5 bases between.

Remarks on this clone: The CDR3 does not end in the conserved phenylalanine or tryptophan, so this is likely a read error. The chain's CDR3 is CASSFEGNTEAFL. Written as DNA, the CDR3 is TGTGCCAGCAGTTTTGAAGGGAACACTGAAGCTTTCCTT. The V gene is TRBV27, the J gene TRBJ1-1; no reliable D call. CDR1 and CDR2 from the germline V gene are MNHEY and SMNVEV (reference sequence). Trimming cost V 3 bases and J 1 base, with 6 bases left between them. This CDR3 contains 13 residues.

The rearrangement joins TRBV7-2 to TRBJ2-1; D not resolved. V lost 1 base to trimming and J lost 2 bases, with 18 bases between them. The CDR3 is 18 residues long. The germline V gene has CDR1 SGHTA and CDR2 FQGNSA. The CDR3 DNA reads as TGTGCCAGCAGCTTAGGATCAGGCGGCCTCCGGCCCTACAATGAGCAGTTCTTC. Protein sequence: CASSLGSGGLRPYNEQFF.

The genes are TRBV28 and TRBJ2-5; D may be TRBD2 (5 bases). The CDR3 length is 14 residues. CDR1 is MDHEN and CDR2 is SYDVKM in the germline V gene. The V end was cut by 7 bases, the J end by 5 bases, with 17 bases between. The CDR3 is CASNWRGWRETQYF. The DNA for the CDR3 is TGTGCCAGCAACTGGAGAGGGTGGCGGGAGACCCAGTACTTC.

V and J are TRBV6-1 and TRBJ2-7, with 8 bases fitting TRBD2. V lost 5 bases to trimming and J lost 2 bases; unmatched junction nucleotides: 5. Germline V gene lookup returns CDR1 MNHNS and CDR2 SASEGT. The CDR3 consists of 14 residues. The DNA of the CDR3 is TGTGCCAGCAGTTCCTTTAGCGGGGCCTACGAGCAGTACTTC. Its protein is CASSSFSGAYEQYF.

About this clone: The junction shows a germline mismatch at one end, possibly a read error. The chain uses TRBV28 and TRBJ1-5; possibly TRBD1 for D (5 bases). Germline values: CDR1 MDHEN, CDR2 SYDVKM. The CDR3 loop spans 17 amino acids. CDR3 sequence (DNA): TGTGCCAGCAGTTTCCCCCAGGGCCAGGGTATATATCAGCTCCAGCATTTT. This translates into CASSFPQGQGIYQLQHF.

V gene TRBV6-6 combines with J gene TRBJ1-1; D unresolved. In germline, CDR1 is MNHNY, CDR2 SVGAGI (reference sequence). The CDR3 runs 14 residues. The V end lost 4 bases, the J end lost 2 bases, and 11 bases lay between the germline ends. Written as DNA, the CDR3 is TGTGCCAGCAGTTCTCGGTCTGAAAACACTGAAGCTTTCTTT. This codes for CASSSRSENTEAFF.

The chain links TRBV18 to TRBJ2-4, with TRBD2 matching over 10 bases. V trimming: 3 bases; J trimming: 6 bases; junction bases outside the gene matches: 11. Looked up from germline, CDR1 is KGHSH and CDR2 is LQKENI. The CDR3 is 17 amino acids. The CDR3 bases are TGTGCCAGCTCACCCCCATGTTTCAGCGGGGGGGGAAACATTCAGTACTTC. It encodes CASSPPCFSGGGNIQYF.

The rearrangement uses TRBV6-5 and TRBJ2-7; 11 bases are a match to TRBD2. This CDR3 is 15 amino acids long. J gave up 2 bases and V 2 bases, and 2 bases lay outside the gene matches. CDR1 is MNHEY, CDR2 SVGAGI, per germline. The CDR3 protein is CASSYVTSGAYEQYF. Here the CDR3 DNA reads TGTGCCAGCAGTTACGTGACTAGCGGGGCCTACGAGCAGTACTTC.